The rows below give T cell receptor beta chains drawn from one sample of a study of naive and memory T cell subsets. TCRdb used MiXCR to reprocess the UMI-ligation and nested PCR reads, holding one entry per CDR3 protein. The data contain 140,000 to 150,000 distinct CDR3 sequences, around 15% of them seen just once; the ten biggest clones take up about 0.14%. The source material was naive CD4+ T cells from blood. The receptors were gathered from a human donor in good health. Both conserved end residues are part of each CDR3. A D gene is named only where the DNA matches it firmly. A clone size is listed for some rows: how often the clone was seen (once, few, many), or a class if it is expanded.

>few|TRBJ2-7|TRBV7-2|-
CASSSSPDPLFPYEQYF
TGTGCCAGCAGCTCTAGCCCGGACCCTTTGTTTCCCTACGAGCAGTACTTC
>few|TRBJ2-3|TRBV10-3|-
CAISESRAGDTQYF
TGTGCCATCAGTGAGTCAAGGGCGGGGGATACGCAGTATTTT
>-|TRBJ1-1|TRBV19|-
CASSPDRTDENTEAFF
TGTGCCAGTAGTCCTGATAGGACAGACGAGAACACTGAAGCTTTCTTT
>-|TRBJ1-6|TRBV27|-
CASSLRWNSPLHF
TGTGCCAGCAGTTTAAGGTGGAATTCACCCCTCCACTTT
>-|TRBJ1-4|TRBV7-9|-
CASSSRVLTNEKLFF
TGTGCCAGCAGCTCTCGGGTTCTAACTAATGAAAAACTGTTTTTT
>few|TRBJ2-2|TRBV7-2|-
CASSFIPIDTGELFF
TGTGCCAGCAGCTTTATCCCAATAGACACCGGGGAGCTGTTTTTT
>-|TRBJ1-1|TRBV19|-
CASSPQTDTEAFF
TGTGCCAGTAGCCCTCAGACGGACACTGAAGCTTTCTTT
>few|TRBJ2-3|TRBV6-6|-
CASSYSSRENTQYF
TGTGCCAGCAGTTACTCGAGTCGGGAAAATACGCAGTATTTT
>few|TRBJ2-7|TRBV20-1|-
CSAYHTRDSYEQYF
TGCAGTGCTTATCACACACGGGACTCCTACGAGCAGTACTTC
>few|TRBJ2-7|TRBV10-3|TRBD2
CAIKSARVAGGEQYF
TGTGCCATCAAATCGGCTCGGGTAGCGGGAGGCGAGCAGTACTTC
>-|TRBJ2-7|TRBV20-1|-
CSARSDAYEQYF
TGCAGTGCTAGATCCGATGCCTACGAGCAGTACTTC
>-|TRBJ2-7|TRBV6-5|TRBD2
CATRSPAGGYEQYF
TGTGCCACCCGGAGCCCAGCGGGAGGCTACGAGCAGTACTTC
>-|TRBJ2-7|TRBV28|TRBD2
CASIGGSSYEQYF
TGTGCCAGCATCGGGGGGAGCTCCTACGAGCAGTACTTC
>-|TRBJ2-1|TRBV21-1|-
CASSIQRTVKTGTDEQFF
TGTGCCAGCAGCATCCAACGGACAGTCAAGACCGGAACGGATGAGCAGTTCTTC
>few|TRBJ2-1|TRBV14|TRBD2
CASSHLRGSGSSYNEQFF
TGTGCCAGCAGCCACCTAAGGGGTAGCGGGAGCTCCTACAATGAGCAGTTCTTC
>few|TRBJ2-3|TRBV12-3/TRBV12-4|-
CASSIRNQGTDTQYF
TGTGCCAGCAGCATTCGGAATCAGGGCACAGATACGCAGTATTTT
>many|TRBJ1-1|TRBV4-2|-
CASSQEGLNTEAFF
TGTGCCAGCAGCCAAGAGGGCTTGAACACTGAAGCTTTCTTT
>-|TRBJ1-4|TRBV12-3/TRBV12-4|-
CASTLRGVNEKLFF
TGTGCCAGCACCCTTCGGGGGGTTAATGAAAAACTGTTTTTT
>many|TRBJ2-3|TRBV6-2/TRBV6-3|-
CASTLADTQYF
TGTGCCAGCACCCTAGCGGATACGCAGTATTTT
>few|TRBJ2-1|TRBV27|TRBD1
CASMRRQGFQQFF
TGTGCCAGCATGAGAAGACAGGGTTTTCAGCAGTTCTTC
>-|TRBJ2-5|TRBV6-1|-
CASSALPYQETQYF
TGTGCCAGCAGTGCACTGCCGTACCAAGAGACCCAGTACTTC
>few|TRBJ2-2|TRBV4-1|-
CASSQRGAGELFF
TGCGCCAGCAGCCAGCGGGGAGCCGGGGAGCTGTTTTTT
>-|TRBJ2-1|TRBV3-1|TRBD2
CASSGTTSANEQFF
TGTGCCAGCAGCGGCACCACTAGCGCTAATGAGCAGTTCTTC
>many|TRBJ1-1|TRBV6-2/TRBV6-3|TRBD1
CASSSTGTAGGTEAFF
TGTGCCAGCAGTTCCACCGGGACAGCGGGAGGCACTGAAGCTTTCTTT
>-|TRBJ1-4|TRBV4-2|TRBD1
CASSQSPGQGVVKLFF
TGTGCCAGCAGCCAATCCCCGGGACAGGGGGTAGTAAAACTGTTTTTT
>few|TRBJ2-6|TRBV5-4|TRBD1
CASSVTGAGANVLTF
TGTGCCAGCAGCGTAACAGGGGCTGGGGCCAACGTCCTGACTTTC
>few|TRBJ2-5|TRBV6-2/TRBV6-3|-
CASSPGDQETQYF
TGTGCCAGCAGCCCTGGGGACCAAGAGACCCAGTACTTC
>-|TRBJ2-3|TRBV14|-
CASSPRTVGDTQYF
TGTGCCAGCAGCCCCCGTACTGTCGGTGATACGCAGTATTTT
>few|TRBJ2-2|TRBV7-2|TRBD1
CASSRQGGGELFF
TGTGCCAGCAGCCGACAGGGCGGCGGGGAGCTGTTTTTT
>few|TRBJ1-5|TRBV10-2|-
CASGGGYQPQHF
TGCGCCAGCGGGGGAGGGTACCAGCCCCAGCATTTT
>-|TRBJ2-7|TRBV11-1|-
CASSSDHEQYF
TGTGCCAGCAGCTCGGACCACGAGCAGTACTTC
>many|TRBJ2-5|TRBV11-3|-
CASSLEGGETQYF
TGTGCCAGCAGTTTAGAAGGGGGAGAGACCCAGTACTTC
>few|TRBJ2-2|TRBV5-1|-
CASSSQGLGTGELFF
TGCGCCAGCAGCAGTCAGGGGCTAGGCACCGGGGAGCTGTTTTTT
>-|TRBJ2-1|TRBV20-1|-
CSARVQGHNEQFF
TGCAGTGCTAGAGTTCAGGGTCACAATGAGCAGTTCTTC
>-|TRBJ2-1|TRBV12-3/TRBV12-4|-
CASSSLSGLPNEQFF
TGTGCCAGCAGTTCTCTCAGCGGTCTGCCCAATGAGCAGTTCTTC
>-|TRBJ2-7|TRBV7-2|TRBD1
CTSSLASGQLSYEQYF
TGTACCAGCAGCTTAGCCTCGGGACAGTTGTCCTACGAGCAGTACTTC
>-|TRBJ2-5|TRBV12-3/TRBV12-4|TRBD2
CASSQTSGRTIRETQYF
TGTGCCAGCAGCCAGACTAGCGGGAGAACAATTAGGGAGACCCAGTACTTC
>-|TRBJ1-1|TRBV11-2|-
CASTEQGYTAEAFF
TGTGCCAGCACCGAACAGGGTTACACAGCTGAAGCTTTCTTT
>few|TRBJ2-1|TRBV6-6|-
CASSYSASTSNYNEQFF
TGTGCCAGCAGTTACTCGGCTAGCACCTCGAACTACAATGAGCAGTTCTTC
>-|TRBJ1-2|TRBV20-1|-
CSASGSGTSRKEDGYTF
TGCAGTGCTTCGGGCAGCGGGACGTCCAGGAAGGAGGATGGCTACACCTTC
>-|TRBJ2-5|TRBV12-3/TRBV12-4|TRBD2
CASSPGTSGTYQETQYF
TGTGCCAGCAGCCCCGGGACTAGCGGGACCTACCAAGAGACCCAGTACTTC
>-|TRBJ2-7|TRBV20-1|-
CSARGYPAREQYF
TGCAGTGCTAGAGGCTACCCGGCGAGGGAGCAGTACTTC
>few|TRBJ2-7|TRBV28|TRBD2
CASSLGTSISYEQYF
TGTGCCAGCAGTTTAGGGACTAGCATCTCCTACGAGCAGTACTTC
>-|TRBJ2-2|TRBV11-2|-
CASSIQVTGELFF
TGTGCCAGCAGCATACAGGTGACCGGGGAGCTGTTTTTT
>few|TRBJ2-3|TRBV11-2|TRBD2
CASRNLVVGGVYPDTQYF
TGTGCCAGCAGGAATTTGGTGGTGGGAGGGGTTTACCCAGATACGCAGTATTTT
>few|TRBJ2-7|TRBV10-3|-
CAISENTLEYF
TGTGCCATCAGTGAGAACACGCTGGAGTACTTC
>few|TRBJ2-2|TRBV11-2|-
CASSPRTLLGTGELFF
TGTGCCAGCAGCCCCAGGACCTTACTGGGCACCGGGGAGCTGTTTTTT
>-|TRBJ1-2|TRBV7-9|-
CASSLDMGYYGYTF
TGTGCCAGCAGCTTAGATATGGGGTACTATGGCTACACCTTC
>-|TRBJ2-3|TRBV14|-
CASSLGGLSTDTQYF
TGTGCCAGCAGCCTCGGAGGCTTGAGCACAGATACGCAGTATTTT
>few|TRBJ2-3|TRBV12-3/TRBV12-4|TRBD2
CASSFLLAGVADTQYF
TGTGCCAGCAGTTTCTTGTTAGCGGGAGTGGCAGATACGCAGTATTTT
>few|TRBJ2-5|TRBV4-2|-
CASSHIRGGPQETQYF
TGTGCCAGCAGCCACATAAGGGGGGGACCCCAAGAGACCCAGTACTTC
>-|TRBJ2-2|TRBV24-1|-
CATTDFKTGRKDTGELFF
TGTGCCACCACTGATTTTAAAACAGGAAGGAAGGACACCGGGGAGCTGTTTTTT
>few|TRBJ2-1|TRBV7-9|TRBD2
CASSRLAGGGYNEQFF
TGTGCCAGCAGCCGACTAGCGGGAGGGGGATACAATGAGCAGTTCTTC
>-|TRBJ1-6|TRBV4-1|-
CASSQEWFENSPLHF
TGCGCCAGCAGCCAAGAATGGTTTGAGAATTCACCCCTCCACTTT
>-|TRBJ2-1|TRBV29-1|TRBD2
CSVEALAGPGGEQFF
TGCAGCGTTGAAGCCCTAGCGGGCCCCGGGGGCGAGCAGTTCTTC
>few|TRBJ2-7|TRBV29-1|TRBD1
CSVGTGGIYEQYF
TGCAGCGTCGGGACAGGGGGCATCTACGAGCAGTACTTC
>-|TRBJ1-5|TRBV12-3/TRBV12-4|-
CASSPRIRGDQPQHF
TGTGCCAGCAGTCCCCGGATCAGGGGCGATCAGCCCCAGCATTTT